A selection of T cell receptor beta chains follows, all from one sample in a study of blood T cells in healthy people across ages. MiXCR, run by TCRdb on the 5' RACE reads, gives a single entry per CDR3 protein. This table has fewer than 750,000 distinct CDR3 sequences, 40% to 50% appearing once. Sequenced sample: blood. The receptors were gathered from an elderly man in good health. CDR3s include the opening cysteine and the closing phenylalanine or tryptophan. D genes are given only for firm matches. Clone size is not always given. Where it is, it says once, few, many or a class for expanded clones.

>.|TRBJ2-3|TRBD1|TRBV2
CASSAPGQLTDTQYF
TGTGCCAGCAGTGCGCCGGGACAGCTAACAGATACGCAGTATTTT
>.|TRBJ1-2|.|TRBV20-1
CSASDSISRGIRGYTF
TGCAGTGCTAGTGACTCGATATCCCGGGGGATAAGGGGCTACACCTTC
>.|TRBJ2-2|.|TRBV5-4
CASSVEGGTGELFF
TGTGCCAGCAGCGTGGAGGGGGGTACCGGGGAGCTGTTTTTT
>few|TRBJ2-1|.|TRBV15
CATSRDLRGEQFF
TGTGCCACCAGCAGAGATTTGAGGGGGGAGCAGTTCTTC
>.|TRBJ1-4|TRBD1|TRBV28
CASNRPGQGEKLFF
TGTGCCAGCAACAGACCGGGACAGGGAGAAAAACTGTTTTTT
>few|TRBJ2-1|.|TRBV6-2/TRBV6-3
CASSGPRDGGDEQFF
TGTGCCAGCAGTGGACCCAGGGACGGCGGAGATGAGCAGTTCTTC
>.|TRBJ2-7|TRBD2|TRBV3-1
CASSQDASGSYEQYF
TGTGCCAGCAGCCAAGACGCTAGCGGCTCCTACGAGCAGTACTTC
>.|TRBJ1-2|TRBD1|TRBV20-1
CSAMHRGLVGYTF
TGCAGTGCTATGCACAGGGGGTTGGTTGGCTACACCTTC
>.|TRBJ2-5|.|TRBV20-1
CSARDPLATQETQYF
TGCAGTGCACGCGACCCTCTAGCGACCCAAGAGACCCAGTACTTC
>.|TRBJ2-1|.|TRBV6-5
CASSYAGQQETQFF
TGTGCCAGCAGTTACGCGGGACAGCAAGAGACCCAGTTCTTC
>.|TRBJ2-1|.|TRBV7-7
CASSRGAWNEQFF
TGTGCTAGCAGTCGTGGGGCTTGGAATGAGCAGTTCTTC
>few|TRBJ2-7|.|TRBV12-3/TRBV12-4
CASSFLDWEQYF
TGTGCCAGCAGTTTCCTAGACTGGGAGCAGTACTTC
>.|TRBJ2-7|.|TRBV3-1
CASSQVDFYEQYF
TGTGCCAGCAGCCAGGTTGACTTTTACGAGCAGTACTTC
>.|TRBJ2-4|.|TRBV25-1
CASSEYSDQPSDQQYF
TGTGCCAGCAGTGAATATTCAGACCAACCCTCGGACCAGCAGTACTTC
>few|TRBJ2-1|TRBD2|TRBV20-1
CSARTGTSGRGEQFF
TGCAGTGCTAGAACCGGGACTAGCGGGAGGGGTGAGCAGTTCTTC
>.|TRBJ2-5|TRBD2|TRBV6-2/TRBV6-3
CASSQPTSGGGETQYF
TGTGCCAGCAGTCAACCGACTAGCGGAGGAGGAGAGACCCAGTACTTC
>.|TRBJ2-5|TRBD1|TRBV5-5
CASSSGTGFQETQYF
TGTGCCAGCAGCTCCGGGACAGGATTCCAAGAGACCCAGTACTTC
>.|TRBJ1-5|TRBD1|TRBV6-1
CASSEVGTGDPQHF
TGTGCCAGCAGTGAAGTTGGGACAGGGGATCCCCAGCATTTT
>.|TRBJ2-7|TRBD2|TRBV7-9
CASSVAGLTYEQYF
TGTGCCAGCAGCGTAGCGGGTCTTACCTACGAGCAGTACTTC
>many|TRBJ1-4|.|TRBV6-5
CASSYSRAPGREKLFF
TGTGCCAGCAGTTACTCGAGAGCCCCCGGACGGGAAAAACTGTTTTTT
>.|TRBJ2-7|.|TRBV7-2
CASSTLNYEQYF
TGTGCCAGCAGCACGCTCAACTACGAGCAGTACTTC
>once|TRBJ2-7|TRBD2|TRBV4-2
CASSQDQTSGYYGQYF
TGTGCCAGCAGCCAAGATCAGACTAGCGGCTACTACGGGCAGTACTTC
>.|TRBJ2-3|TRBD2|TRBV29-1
CSVLAGGRPDTQYF
TGCAGCGTTTTAGCGGGGGGGCGCCCAGATACGCAGTATTTT
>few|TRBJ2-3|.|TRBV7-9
CASSQSGVSTDTQYF
TGTGCCAGCAGCCAATCCGGGGTCAGCACAGATACGCAGTATTTT
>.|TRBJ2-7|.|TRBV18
CASSRGANYEQYF
TGTGCCAGCTCACGGGGGGCGAACTACGAGCAGTACTTC
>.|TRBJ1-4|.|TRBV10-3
CAISESNAGHGEKLFF
TGTGCCATCAGTGAGTCGAACGCGGGGCATGGAGAAAAACTGTTTTTT
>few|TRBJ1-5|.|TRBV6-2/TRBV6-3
CASRWTVNQPQHF
TGTGCCAGCAGATGGACAGTCAATCAGCCCCAGCATTTT
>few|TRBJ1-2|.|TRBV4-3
CASSQAANYGYTF
TGCGCCAGCAGCCAAGCAGCCAACTATGGCTACACCTTC
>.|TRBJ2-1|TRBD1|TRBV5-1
CASSYGQDGNEQFF
TGCGCCAGCAGCTATGGACAGGATGGCAATGAGCAGTTCTTC
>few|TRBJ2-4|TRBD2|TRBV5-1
CASSTGTNKNIQYF
TGCGCCAGCAGTACCGGGACTAACAAAAACATTCAGTACTTC
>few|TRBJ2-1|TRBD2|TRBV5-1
CASSLGGLADNNEQFF
TGCGCCAGCAGCTTGGGGGGACTAGCAGATAACAATGAGCAGTTCTTC
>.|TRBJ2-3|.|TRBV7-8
CASSERAGAQYF
TGTGCCAGCAGCGAGAGGGCGGGCGCGCAGTATTTT